This T cell receptor beta chain was recorded in a study of identical twins. The study, taken as a whole, reports: Whereas memory repertoires showed no such difference, abundant cord blood beta clonotypes carried fewer insertions.

The CDR3 consists of 12 residues. Germline-derived CDR1 and CDR2 are MNHEY and SVGAGI. The V gene lost 2 bases and the J gene lost 10 bases, with 9 bases spanning the gap. A universal primer binding site was introduced by template switching. The final cDNA contained unique molecular identifiers. TCRdb processed the 5' RACE reads anew with MiXCR; each CDR3 protein has one entry. The table lists roughly 720,000 distinct CDR3 sequences, approximately 18% of them singletons, with 10% to 15% in the top ten. Note on this clonotype: Its cognate antigen is unknown.

This same sample was also part of a study on T cells expressing NK-cell markers. That source reports: Sorted CD3+CD56-NKG2C+, CD3+CD56+NKG2C- and CD3+CD56+NKG2C+ T cells were the source of the TCR beta repertoires. A few donors' CD3+CD56-NKG2C+ cells were dominated by the same clonotypes.

Sequenced input: PBMCs. The receptor was derived from a woman between 18 and 29 years old in good health. This chain uses TRBV6-5 with TRBJ2-1; possible D gene TRBD1, 5 bases. The CDR3 sequence: CASSYGAREQFF. The CDR3 nucleotides read TGTGCCAGCAGTTACGGGGCTAGGGAGCAGTTCTTC.